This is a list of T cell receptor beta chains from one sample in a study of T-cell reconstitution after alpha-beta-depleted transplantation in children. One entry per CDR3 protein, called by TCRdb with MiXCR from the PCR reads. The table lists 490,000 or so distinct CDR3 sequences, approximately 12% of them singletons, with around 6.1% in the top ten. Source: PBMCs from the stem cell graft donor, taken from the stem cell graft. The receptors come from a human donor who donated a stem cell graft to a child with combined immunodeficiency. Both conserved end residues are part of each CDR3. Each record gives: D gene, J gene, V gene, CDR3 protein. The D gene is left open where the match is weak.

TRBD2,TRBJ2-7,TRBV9,CASSVGGLAAFYEQYF
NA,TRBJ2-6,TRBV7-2,CASSLGRIGSGANVLTF
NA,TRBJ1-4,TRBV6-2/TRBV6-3,CASSYVPRTDEKLFF
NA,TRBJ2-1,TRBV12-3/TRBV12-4,CASRGNSLQFF
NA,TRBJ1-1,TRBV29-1,CSVWMNTEAFF
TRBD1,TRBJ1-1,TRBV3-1,CASSQEAWGQLGHTEAFF
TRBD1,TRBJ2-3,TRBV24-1,CATSDPGQGDPDTQYF
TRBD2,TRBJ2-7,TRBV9,CASSASRGLAGGIEQYF
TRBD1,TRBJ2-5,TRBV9,CASSVAGQGETQYF
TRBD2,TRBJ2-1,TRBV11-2,CASSLGLAIIRHEQFF
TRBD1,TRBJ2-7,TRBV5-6,CASSPTTGVFTYEQYF
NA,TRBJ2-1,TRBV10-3,CAISGGTAYNEQFF
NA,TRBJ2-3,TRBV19,CASSMVGGPDTQYF
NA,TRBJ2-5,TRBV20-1,CSALSEETQYF
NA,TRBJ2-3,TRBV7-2,CASSLSQRFTDTQYF
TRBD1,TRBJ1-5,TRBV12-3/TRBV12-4,CASTRQGGNQPQHF
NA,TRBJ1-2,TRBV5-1,CASSPGAGDTYGYTF
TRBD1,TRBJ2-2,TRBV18,CASSFGTGDTGELFF
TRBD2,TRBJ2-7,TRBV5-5,CASSLAASGQNYEQYF
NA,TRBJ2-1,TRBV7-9,CASSYLYNEQFF
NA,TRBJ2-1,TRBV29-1,CSVDRGSSYNEQFF
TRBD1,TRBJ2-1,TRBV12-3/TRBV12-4,CASSLSGTGELNEQFF
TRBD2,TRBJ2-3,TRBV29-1,CSVEDRLEAGADTQYF
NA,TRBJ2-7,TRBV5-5,CASSLEADSYEQYF
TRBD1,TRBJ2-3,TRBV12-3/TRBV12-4,CASSFGTASPTDTQYF
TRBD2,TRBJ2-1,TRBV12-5,CASGFSTSGRLNEQFF
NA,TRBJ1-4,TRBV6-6,CASHDRSNEKLFF
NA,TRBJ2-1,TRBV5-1,CASSRDNTRGFDEQFF
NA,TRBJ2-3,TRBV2,CASSERPDTQYF
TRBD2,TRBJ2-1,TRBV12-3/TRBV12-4,CASSRSGRPVNEQFF
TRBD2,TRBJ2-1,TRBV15,CATTKPTSDQGDEQFF
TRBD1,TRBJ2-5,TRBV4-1,CASLDRTGGTQYF
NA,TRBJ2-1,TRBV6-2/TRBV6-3,CASSREEHNEQFF